This T cell receptor beta chain was found in a study of CD8 T cells in ankylosing spondylitis. General study findings and limits: Several of the motif variants were reported before in synovial fluid and blood from reactive arthritis.

This clonotype was seen many times. Its matching antigen is unknown. It was by quantitative 5'-RACE with molecular barcodes that TCR beta libraries were made. TCRdb re-called the 5' RACE reads through MiXCR, storing one row per CDR3 protein. Of about 160,000 distinct CDR3 sequences in the sample, around 9.6% were seen once. Deletions cut 3 bases from V and 3 bases from J, with 15 bases between. Germline V lookup: CDR1 MNHEY, CDR2 SMNVEV (reference sequence). The CDR3 is 15 amino acids. The clonotype originates from a female donor with ankylosing spondylitis or in good health (not recorded which). The V and J genes are TRBV27 and TRBJ2-7; TRBD1 or TRBD2 may be the D gene (6 bases each). Material for sequencing was blood, either unsorted or a sorted T cell fraction (not recorded which). The CDR3 DNA follows: TGTGCCAGCAGTTTTACCGGGGGCGGTTACTACGAGCAGTACTTC. It encodes CASSFTGGGYYEQYF.